These T cell receptor beta chains were read from a single sample in a study of blood T cell repertoires in COVID-19. The assay was immunoSEQ multiplex PCR, and TCRdb's table has in-frame clones only and misses some. This sample yields about 82,000 clones, of which about four fifths are seen a single time; around 15% belongs to the top ten. The sequencing input was peripheral blood. The receptors were sampled from a woman aged 60-70 years with acute or convalescent COVID-19. Both conserved end residues are part of each CDR3. D genes are given only for firm matches. Part of the rows lack a size; the others show once, few, many or a class for expanded clones.

d_call clone_size j_call v_call cdr3_nt cdr3_aa
TRBD1 - TRBJ2-2 TRBV3-1/TRBV3-2 TGTGCCAGCAGCCGTTACGGGGCAGGGGGCGTCACCGGGGAGCTGTTTTTT CASSRYGAGGVTGELFF
- few TRBJ1-2 TRBV3-1/TRBV3-2 TGTGCCAGCAGCCCTTCCGACTGGGGCTACACCTTC CASSPSDWGYTF
TRBD1 - TRBJ1-6 TRBV30 TGTGCCTGGAGTGTCGGGGTATTTGGACAGGGGACGTCGTCCTATAATTCACCCCTCCACTTT CAWSVGVFGQGTSSYNSPLHF
TRBD1 once TRBJ1-1 TRBV7-3 TGTGCCAGCCGCCAGGGGGTCCTAGAGGGTGAAGCTTTCTTT CASRQGVLEGEAFF
TRBD1 - TRBJ1-3 TRBV12-3/TRBV12-4 TGTGCCAGCAGCCGGACAGGAGGAAACACCATATATTTT CASSRTGGNTIYF
- once TRBJ1-4 TRBV7-9 TGTGCCAGCAGCTTGGTAGCGGAAAAACTGTTTTTT CASSLVAEKLFF
- - TRBJ1-5 TRBV12-3/TRBV12-4 TGTGCCAGCAGTTTCGGGGGTCAGCCCCAGCATTTT CASSFGGQPQHF
- - TRBJ1-1 TRBV5-5 TGTGCCAGCAGCTTTTCGGGACTGATGAACACTGAAGCTTTCTTT CASSFSGLMNTEAFF
TRBD1 once TRBJ1-6 TRBV6-2/TRBV6-3 TGTGCCAGCAGTCCAACCCGACAGGGAAGTTCACCCCTCCACTTT CASSPTRQGSSPLHF
- - TRBJ2-1 TRBV19 TGTGCCAGTAGTTTGCTGAGATCCTACAATGAGCAGTTCTTC CASSLLRSYNEQFF
- - TRBJ1-3 TRBV5-6 TGTGCCAGCAGCTTGGTACAGCTCGGAAACACCATATATTTT CASSLVQLGNTIYF
- - TRBJ1-2 TRBV6-1 TGTGCCAGCAGTGAGGAGGTCTTTAGCTATGGCTACACCTTC CASSEEVFSYGYTF
- - TRBJ1-5 TRBV7-2 TGTGCCAGCAGCCCTGACCGGGACACCAATCAGCCCCAGCATTTT CASSPDRDTNQPQHF
- - TRBJ1-6 TRBV5-5 TGTGCCAGCAGCTTGGATGACAGATTAAGTTCACCCCTCCACTTT CASSLDDRLSSPLHF
TRBD1 - TRBJ2-7 TRBV5-1 TGCGCCAGCAGCAACCCCGGGACAGGGACCATCTACGAGCAGTACTTC CASSNPGTGTIYEQYF
- - TRBJ1-5 TRBV6-2/TRBV6-3 TGTGCCAGCAGCCAGGGGTTTGGCAATCAGCCCCAGCATTTT CASSQGFGNQPQHF
TRBD1 - TRBJ1-2 TRBV13 TGTGCCAGCAGCGATTATTCACAGGGGCCCCCCCTAAACTATGGCTACACCTTC CASSDYSQGPPLNYGYTF
- - TRBJ2-2 TRBV6-5 TGTGCCAGCAGCACATCCGGGGGCACCGGGGAGCTGTTTTTT CASSTSGGTGELFF
- - TRBJ1-2 TRBV18 TGTGCCAGCTCACCACCGTGGGTTCCAGGGAAGCACTATGGCTACACCTTC CASSPPWVPGKHYGYTF
TRBD2 - TRBJ2-5 TRBV7-3 TGTGCCAGCAGCTTGGGACTAGCGGGGGGCCAAGAGACCCAGTACTTC CASSLGLAGGQETQYF
- - TRBJ2-2 TRBV6-6 TGTGCCAGCAGTCGAGGTCCTCAGGTGGTCACCGGGGAGCTGTTTTTT CASSRGPQVVTGELFF
- - TRBJ2-5 TRBV5-4 TGTGCCAGCAGCCCAGTACTAAAAGAGACCCAGTACTTC CASSPVLKETQYF
TRBD1 - TRBJ1-5 TRBV7-2 TGTGCCAGCAGCTTATCCAGGGGGGCCAATCAGCCCCAGCATTTT CASSLSRGANQPQHF
TRBD2 - TRBJ2-5 TRBV9 TGTGCCAGCAGCATAAACGGGACTAGCGGGGTCAGGGCCCAGTACTTC CASSINGTSGVRAQYF
- - TRBJ2-3 TRBV5-1 TGCGCCAGCAGCTTGCCCCAGGGCACAGATACGCAGTATTTT CASSLPQGTDTQYF
- - TRBJ2-3 TRBV5-6 TGTGCCAGCAGCGGTTGGGTAAGGAGGAACACAGATACGCAGTATTTT CASSGWVRRNTDTQYF
TRBD2 - TRBJ2-3 TRBV4-3 TGCGCCAGCAGCCAAGAGGTTGCTAGCGGGGGAATGACGCAGTATTTT CASSQEVASGGMTQYF
TRBD1 - TRBJ1-3 TRBV5-1 TGCGCCAGCAGCTTGGGGACAGGGGACTCTGGAAACACCATATATTTT CASSLGTGDSGNTIYF
- - TRBJ1-6 TRBV25-1 TGTGCCAGCCGCAGGGTAGAGAAGTCACCCCTCCACTTT CASRRVEKSPLHF
TRBD2 - TRBJ2-1 TRBV5-1 TGCGCCAGCAGCAACGGGGGGGTGGCCTACAATGAGCAGTTCTTC CASSNGGVAYNEQFF
- - TRBJ2-7 TRBV3-1/TRBV3-2 TGTGCCAGCAGCCAAGGCACTGGTCACAGGGCATACGAGCAGTACTTC CASSQGTGHRAYEQYF
- few TRBJ1-3 TRBV19 TGTGCCAGTAGTATCGGCAGGGGAACATGGTCTGGAAACACCATATATTTT CASSIGRGTWSGNTIYF
TRBD1 - TRBJ1-4 TRBV7-2 TGTGCCAGCAGCTTAACCAGGGGGCTGGATAATGAAAAACTGTTTTTT CASSLTRGLDNEKLFF
- - TRBJ1-6 TRBV30 TGTGCCTGGACCCTGGGACACGATTCACCCCTCCACTTT CAWTLGHDSPLHF
TRBD1 - TRBJ2-5 TRBV5-8 TGTGCCAGCAGCTTGGTGACAGGGGGAGAGACCCAGTACTTC CASSLVTGGETQYF
- once TRBJ2-6 TRBV12-5 TGTGCTAGTGGTCCCAGCTCTGGGGCCAACGTCCTGACTTTC CASGPSSGANVLTF
TRBD1 - TRBJ1-1 TRBV6-2/TRBV6-3 TGTGCCAGCAGTGATCGACAGGGGAACACTGAAGCTTTCTTT CASSDRQGNTEAFF
TRBD1 - TRBJ1-1 TRBV19 TGTGCCAGTAATTTTCAGGGGGCAGCTGAAGCTTTCTTT CASNFQGAAEAFF
TRBD1 - TRBJ1-2 TRBV7-2 TGTGCCAGCAGCTTAGGGACAGGGGGTTGGGAACGCTACACCTTC CASSLGTGGWERYTF
TRBD1 - TRBJ1-4 TRBV7-2 TGTGCCAGCAGCCCTGGACAGGGTTGGAGGCAACGGGATGAAAAACTGTTTTTT CASSPGQGWRQRDEKLFF
- - TRBJ1-1 TRBV20-1 TGCAGTGCGTCGGGGAACACTGAAGCTTTCTTT CSASGNTEAFF
TRBD1 once TRBJ1-5 TRBV6-5 TGTGCCAGCAGTTACTCGTCAGGGGGCTTGCAGCCCCAGCATTTT CASSYSSGGLQPQHF
TRBD2 - TRBJ2-2 TRBV7-2 TGTGCCAGCAGCTCCTCCTGGACTAGCGCCACCGGGGAGCTGTTTTTT CASSSSWTSATGELFF
TRBD1 - TRBJ2-2 TRBV24-1 TGTGCCACCAGTGATTCAAAGGGGGCTATCGCCGGGGAGCTGTTTTTT CATSDSKGAIAGELFF
- - TRBJ1-3 TRBV11-3 TGTGCCAGCAGCTTAGTCAGTGACACCTCTGGAAACACCATATATTTT CASSLVSDTSGNTIYF
TRBD1 - TRBJ1-1 TRBV6-5 TGTGCCAGCAGTAACCCCGGGACAGGGTCTAAAGCTTTCTTT CASSNPGTGSKAFF
TRBD2 few TRBJ2-7 TRBV4-3 TGCGCCAGCAGCCAAGTTGGCGGGGGTCCATACGAGCAGTACTTC CASSQVGGGPYEQYF